The 22 T cell receptor beta chains below were found in one sample sequenced in a study of T-cell memory formation after mild COVID-19. TCRdb processed the 5' RACE reads anew with MiXCR; each CDR3 protein has one entry. The sample carries around 250,000 distinct CDR3 sequences, 16% recorded once. Input material: PBMCs or a T cell subset sorted from them (not recorded which). Receptors originate from a man in his late teens or twenties who had mild COVID-19 (a few samples of this study predate the infection). Cell type and time point are not known.

The gene calls are TRBV12-5 and TRBJ2-3, with D unclear. CDR1 LGHNT and CDR2 FRNRAP come from the germline V gene. V was shortened by 0 bases and J by 0 bases, with 13 bases between the two germline ends. This CDR3 comprises 17 residues. For the CDR3, the DNA is TGTGCTAGTGGTTTGGTACTTTGGGTAAAAAGCACAGATACGCAGTATTTT. The encoded protein is CASGLVLWVKSTDTQYF.

The gene calls are TRBV19 and TRBJ2-3, with D perhaps assigned TRBD1 or TRBD2 (5 bases each). Germline assignment: CDR1 LNHDA and CDR2 SQIVND (reference sequence). This CDR3 has 15 amino acids. V was shortened by 6 bases and J by 0 bases, with 13 bases between the two germline ends. Here the CDR3 DNA reads TGTGCCAGTAGCAGGACTGAGGGGAGCACAGATACGCAGTATTTT. The encoded protein is CASSRTEGSTDTQYF.

This clonotype was seen a handful of times. The CDR3 reads CASSLGDSYNEKLFF. CDR3 DNA: TGCGCCAGCAGCTTGGGGGACAGTTATAATGAAAAACTGTTTTTT. This rearrangement joins TRBV5-1 to TRBJ1-4; TRBD1 aligns across 7 bases. CDR1 SGHRS and CDR2 YFSETQ come from the germline V gene. This CDR3 is 15 amino acids long. V lost 0 bases, J lost 4 bases, and 3 bases stayed unmatched. The full variable domain, with the rest looked up from reference TRBV5-1 and TRBJ1-4, is KAGVTQTPRYLIKTRGQQVTLSCSPISGHRSVSWYQQTPGQGLQFLFEYFSETQRNKGNFPGRFSGRQFSNSRSEMNVSTLELGDSALYLCASSLGDSYNEKLFFGSGTQLSVL.

This clonotype was seen more than once but under ten times. The CDR3 DNA sequence: TGCGCCAGCAGCCCCCGGGGACAGGGCTACACTGAAGCTTTCTTT. It is translated as CASSPRGQGYTEAFF. The chain combines TRBV4-3 with TRBJ1-1, with 9 positions matching TRBD1. CDR1 and CDR2 (germline): LGHNA, YSLEER. V was clipped by 4 bases and J by 3 bases; unmatched bases: 6. The CDR3 runs to 15 residues.

The chain has TRBV6-2 or TRBV6-3 and TRBJ2-5; 10 bases agree with TRBD2. CDR3 length: 15 residues. The junction had 3 bases not matched to a gene; V was cut back by 2 bases and J by 3 bases. CDR1 is MNHEY, CDR2 SVGEGT, per germline. The CDR3 protein is CASSYLTSGKETQYF. CDR3 nucleotide sequence: TGTGCCAGCAGTTACCTCACTAGCGGGAAAGAGACCCAGTACTTC.

The rearrangement joins TRBV6-5 to TRBJ2-6; 7 nucleotides align to TRBD2. V trimming: 7 bases; J trimming: 2 bases; junction bases outside the gene matches: 8. CDR3 length: 16 amino acids. The germline gives CDR1 MNHEY, CDR2 SVGAGI. Written as DNA, the CDR3 is TGTGCCAGCAATCCTGGGGGAGGGACTGGGGCCAACGTCCTGACTTTC. Protein product: CASNPGGGTGANVLTF.

With regard to this clonotype: One end of the junction fails to match germline, which may point to a read error. V is TRBV2 and J is TRBJ2-1; D call uncertain. Germline V lookup: CDR1 SNHLY, CDR2 FYNNEI. This CDR3 is 11 amino acids long. The CDR3 region is CASSVYTEQFF. CDR3 DNA: TGTGCCAGCAGTGTCTACACTGAGCAGTTCTTC.

Note on this clonotype: At one boundary the junction diverges from the germline segment, which might be a read error. The V and J genes are TRBV6-5 and TRBJ2-3, with TRBD2 matching 12 bases. Germline CDR1 and CDR2: MNHEY and SVGAGI. The CDR3 has 18 amino acids. The CDR3 reads CASSDSALAGGPTDTQYF. The CDR3 region has the DNA TGTGCCAGCAGTGACTCGGCACTAGCGGGGGGCCCCACAGATACGCAGTATTTT.

This sequence joins TRBV12-3 or TRBV12-4 and TRBJ2-7, with TRBD2 as a possible D gene (6 bases). Trimming left V 4 bases short and J 4 bases short, with 8 bases between. This CDR3 has 12 residues. CDR3 DNA sequence: TGTGCCAGCAGTTCCGGGGGTTACGAGCAGTACGTC. The encoded protein is CASSSGGYEQYV.

There are a few counts of this clonotype. The chain recombines TRBV3-1 with TRBJ2-4; D remains unclear. Germline V lookup: CDR1 LGHDT, CDR2 YNNKEL (reference sequence). Trimming removed 4 bases from V and 11 bases from J, with 15 bases in between. The length of the CDR3 is 13 residues. CDR3 sequence (DNA): TGTGCCAGCAGCCTCTCTGGCCCTTGGGTTCAGTACTTC. Translating gives CASSLSGPWVQYF.

This clonotype was counted a few times. The V call is TRBV9, the J call TRBJ1-2, with TRBD1 as a possible D gene (6 bases). Germline CDR1 is SGDLS and CDR2 is YYNGEE. Trimming cost V 2 bases and J 3 bases, with 14 bases left between them. The CDR3 runs 15 residues. The CDR3 nucleotides read TGTGCCAGCAGCGTCGGGGGCCGGGCGGACTATGGCTACACCTTC. This encodes CASSVGGRADYGYTF.

The rearrangement uses TRBV20-1 and TRBJ2-3; 9 positions match TRBD1. CDR3 length: 17 residues. V was clipped by 3 bases and J by 2 bases; unmatched bases: 12. From germline, CDR1 is DFQATT and CDR2 SNEGSKA (reference sequence). The DNA for the CDR3 is TGCAGTGCTAGTCCTGCCCACGGGACAGGGTCCACAGATACGCAGTATTTT. Translation: CSASPAHGTGSTDTQYF.

The chain is built from TRBV5-5 and TRBJ1-1; D gene ambiguous. This CDR3 is 16 amino acids long. CDR1 and CDR2 from the germline V gene are SGHKS and YYEKEE (reference sequence). V lost 0 bases to trimming and J lost 4 bases, with 16 bases between them. DNA of the CDR3: TGTGCCAGCAGCTTGGGCATTGCTCCCGCCGGCACTGAAGCTTTCTTT. Amino acids: CASSLGIAPAGTEAFF.

The table lists this clonotype with many counts. V and J are TRBV5-5 and TRBJ2-7; D uncertain. The CDR3 has 12 residues. V lost 0 bases and J lost 9, with 10 bases in between. Germline V lookup: CDR1 SGHKS, CDR2 YYEKEE (reference sequence). In nucleotides, the CDR3 is TGTGCCAGCAGCTTGGGGAGTGCCGGGCAGTACGTC. Amino acids: CASSLGSAGQYV.

The rearrangement uses TRBV12-3 or TRBV12-4 and TRBJ2-7, with a possible D match to TRBD2 (6 bases). There are 15 residues in the CDR3. With 3 bases removed from V and 3 bases from J, the gap between germline ends came to 15 bases. The DNA for the CDR3 is TGTGCCAGCAGTTTGGGGGGAGCCGGGGGCTACGAGCAGTACTTC. Translating gives CASSLGGAGGYEQYF.

This clonotype was seen many times. The chain recombines TRBV7-2 with TRBJ1-6, with D hard to call. The CDR3 spans 14 residues. The V gene's germline CDR1 is SGHTA and CDR2 FQGNSA. The V and J ends lost 5 bases and 8 bases respectively, with 13 bases between them. This CDR3 reads CASSPFGPDSPLHF. CDR3 sequence (DNA): TGTGCCAGCAGCCCCTTCGGCCCAGATTCACCCCTCCACTTT. Using reference TRBV7-2 and TRBJ1-6 for the parts outside the CDR3, the full variable domain is GAGVSQSPSNKVTEKGKDVELRCDPISGHTALYWYRQSLGQGLEFLIYFQGNSAPDKSGLPSDRFSAERTGGSVSTLTIQRTQQEDSAVYLCASSPFGPDSPLHFGNGTRLTVT.

This clonotype was recorded once. The V gene is TRBV5-1, the J gene TRBJ1-2; 9 bases line up with TRBD1. The junction had 17 bases not matched to a gene; V was cut back by 7 bases and J by 4 bases. This CDR3 has 17 amino acids. Germline loops: CDR1 SGHRS, CDR2 YFSETQ. The CDR3 loop is CASRAGTGTRGIYGYTF. Here the CDR3 DNA reads TGCGCCAGCCGCGCCGGGACAGGGACAAGGGGTATCTATGGCTACACCTTC.

This clonotype came up a few times. This sequence joins TRBV15 and TRBJ1-6; 7 bases fit TRBD1. From germline, CDR1 is LNHNV and CDR2 YYDKDF (reference sequence). This CDR3 contains 18 residues. Trimming at V came to 0 bases and at J to 8 bases, leaving 13 bases not matched to a gene. CDR3 sequence: CATSRDHLGGGTDSPLHF. CDR3 sequence (DNA): TGTGCCACCAGCAGAGATCATTTAGGGGGCGGCACGGATTCACCCCTCCACTTT.

In this sample, this clonotype turned up a few times. The chain recombines TRBV5-1 with TRBJ2-5; a possible D gene is TRBD1 (6 bases). The CDR3 is made up of 14 amino acids. CDR1 is SGHRS, CDR2 YFSETQ, per germline. V was clipped by 2 bases and J by 2 bases, with 10 bases between them. The CDR3 reads CASSFRGTQETQYF. CDR3 DNA sequence: TGCGCCAGCAGCTTTAGGGGGACGCAAGAGACCCAGTACTTC. The variable domain in full, completed from reference TRBV5-1 and TRBJ2-5, reads KAGVTQTPRYLIKTRGQQVTLSCSPISGHRSVSWYQQTPGQGLQFLFEYFSETQRNKGNFPGRFSGRQFSNSRSEMNVSTLELGDSALYLCASSFRGTQETQYFGPGTRLLVL.

V and J are TRBV5-1 and TRBJ2-7; D ambiguous. Germline V gene sequence: CDR1 SGHRS, CDR2 YFSETQ. The V and J ends lost 4 bases and 1 base respectively, with 12 bases between them. This CDR3 is built from 14 residues. The CDR3 here is CASSAAVHSYEQYF. The CDR3, as DNA: TGCGCCAGCAGCGCTGCAGTCCATTCCTACGAGCAGTACTTC.

With regard to this clonotype: The junction differs from germline at one of its ends, possibly a read error. This chain links TRBV7-9 with TRBJ2-1; D ambiguous. This CDR3 is 10 amino acids long. Germline V gene lookup returns CDR1 SEHNR and CDR2 FQNEAQ (reference sequence). CDR3: CASSLGTVSF. CDR3 in DNA: TGTGCCAGCAGCTTAGGAACAGTGAGCTTC.

The chain couples TRBV20-1 to TRBJ2-3, with no clear D. V was trimmed by 0 bases and J by 5 bases, leaving 6 bases between them. This CDR3 comprises 12 residues. The germline gives CDR1 DFQATT, CDR2 SNEGSKA (reference sequence). CDR3 DNA: TGCAGTGCTAGAGAATACGGAGATACGCAGTATTTT. It encodes CSAREYGDTQYF.